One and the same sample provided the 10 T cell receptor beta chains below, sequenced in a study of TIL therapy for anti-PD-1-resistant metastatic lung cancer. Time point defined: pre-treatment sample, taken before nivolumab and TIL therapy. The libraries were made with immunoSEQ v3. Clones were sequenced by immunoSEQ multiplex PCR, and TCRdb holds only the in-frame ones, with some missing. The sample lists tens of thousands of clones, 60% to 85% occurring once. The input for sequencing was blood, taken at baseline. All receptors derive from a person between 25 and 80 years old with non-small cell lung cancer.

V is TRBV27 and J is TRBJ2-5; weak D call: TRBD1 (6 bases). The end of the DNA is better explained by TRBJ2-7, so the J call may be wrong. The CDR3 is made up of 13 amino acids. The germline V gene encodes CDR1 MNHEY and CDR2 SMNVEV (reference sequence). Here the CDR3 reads CASSRQEFYEQYF. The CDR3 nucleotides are TGTGCCAGCTCCAGACAGGAGTTCTACGAGCAGTACTTC.

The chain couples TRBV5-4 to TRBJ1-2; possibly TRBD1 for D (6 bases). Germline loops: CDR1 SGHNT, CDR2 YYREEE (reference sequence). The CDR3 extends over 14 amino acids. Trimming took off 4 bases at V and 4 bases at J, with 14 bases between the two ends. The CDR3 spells CASSEQGVSYGYTF. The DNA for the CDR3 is TGTGCCAGCAGCGAACAGGGAGTTAGCTATGGCTACACCTTC.

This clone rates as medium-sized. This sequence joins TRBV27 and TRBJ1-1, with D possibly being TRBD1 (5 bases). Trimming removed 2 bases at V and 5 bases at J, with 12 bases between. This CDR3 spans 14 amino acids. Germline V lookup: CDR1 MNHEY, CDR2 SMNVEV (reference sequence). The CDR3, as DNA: TGTGCCAGCAGTTTAAGTCGGGGGTCGACTGAAGCTTTCTTT. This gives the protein CASSLSRGSTEAFF.

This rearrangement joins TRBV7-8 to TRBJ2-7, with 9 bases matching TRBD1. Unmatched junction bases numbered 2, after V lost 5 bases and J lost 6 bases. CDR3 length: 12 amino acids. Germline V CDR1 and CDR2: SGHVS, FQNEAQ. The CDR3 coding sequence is TGTGCCAGCAGCCGGACAGGGGTCGAGCAGTACTTC. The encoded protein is CASSRTGVEQYF.

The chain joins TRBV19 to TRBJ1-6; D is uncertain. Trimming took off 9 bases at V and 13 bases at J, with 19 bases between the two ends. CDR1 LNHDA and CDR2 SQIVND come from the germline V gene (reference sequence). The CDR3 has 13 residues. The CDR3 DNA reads TGTGCCAGCCGGACTGCTTCTCTGAGTCCCCTCCACTTT. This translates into CASRTASLSPLHF. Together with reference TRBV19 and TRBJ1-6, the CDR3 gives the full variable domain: DGGITQSPKYLFRKEGQNVTLSCEQNLNHDAMYWYRQDPGQGLRLIYYSQIVNDFQKGDIAEGYSVSREKKESFPLTVTSAQKNPTAFYLCASRTASLSPLHFGNGTRLTVT.

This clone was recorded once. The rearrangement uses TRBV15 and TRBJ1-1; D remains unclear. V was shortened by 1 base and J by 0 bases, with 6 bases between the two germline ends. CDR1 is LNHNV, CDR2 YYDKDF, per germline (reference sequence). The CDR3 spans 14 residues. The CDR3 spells CATSRGNMNTEAFF. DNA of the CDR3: TGTGCCACCAGCAGAGGGAATATGAACACTGAAGCTTTCTTT.

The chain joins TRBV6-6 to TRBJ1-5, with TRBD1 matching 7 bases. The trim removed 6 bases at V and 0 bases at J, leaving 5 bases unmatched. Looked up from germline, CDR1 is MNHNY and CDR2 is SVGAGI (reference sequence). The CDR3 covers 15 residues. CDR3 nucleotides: TGTGCCAGCAGAAACAGGGGTTATAGCAATCAGCCCCAGCATTTT. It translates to CASRNRGYSNQPQHF.

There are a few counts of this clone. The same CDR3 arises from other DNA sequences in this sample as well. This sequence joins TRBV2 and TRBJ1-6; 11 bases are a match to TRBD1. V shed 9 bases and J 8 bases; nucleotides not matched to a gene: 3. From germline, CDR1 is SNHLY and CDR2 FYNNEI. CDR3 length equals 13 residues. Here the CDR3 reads CARGGQGDSPLHF. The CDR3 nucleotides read TGTGCCAGGGGGGGACAGGGGGATTCACCCCTCCACTTT.

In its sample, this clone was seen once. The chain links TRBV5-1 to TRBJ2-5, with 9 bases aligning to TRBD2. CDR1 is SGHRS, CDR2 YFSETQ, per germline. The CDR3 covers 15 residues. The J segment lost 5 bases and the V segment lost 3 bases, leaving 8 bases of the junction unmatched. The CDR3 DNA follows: TGCGCCAGCAGCTCCGTAGCGGGGGCGCAGGAGACCCAGTACTTC. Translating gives CASSSVAGAQETQYF.

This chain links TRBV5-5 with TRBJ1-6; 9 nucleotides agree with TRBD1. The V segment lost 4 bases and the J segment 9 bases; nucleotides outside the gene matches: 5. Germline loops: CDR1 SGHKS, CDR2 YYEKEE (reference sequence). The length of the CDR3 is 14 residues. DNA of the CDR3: TGTGCCAGCAGCCAGGGACAGGGATCTTCACCCCTCCACTTT. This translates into CASSQGQGSSPLHF.